The next 17 T cell receptor beta chains were all read from a single sample in a study of cytomegalovirus exposure and HLA in healthy donors. The PCR had 60 Vbeta and 13 Jbeta primers. Profiling relied on immunoSEQ multiplex PCR, and the TCRdb table lists in-frame clones only, not all of them. Listed are some 34,000 clones; around 4.2% falls within the top ten. Sequencing used PBMCs. The source of these receptors is a woman aged 40 to 49 in good health and CMV-seropositive.

The V gene is TRBV7-9, the J gene TRBJ1-5, with D perhaps TRBD1 (6 bases). Trimming removed 5 bases from V and 4 bases from J, with 9 bases in between. The CDR3 totals 13 residues. Germline CDR1 is SEHNR and CDR2 is FQNEAQ (reference sequence). Here the CDR3 DNA reads TGTGCCAGCAGCGGGGGCAGAAATCAGCCCCAGCATTTT. Protein product: CASSGGRNQPQHF.

The V gene is TRBV5-1, the J gene TRBJ2-5; perhaps TRBD2 as D (6 bases). This CDR3 has 13 residues. V lost 4 bases to trimming and J lost 4 bases, with 11 bases between them. Germline loops: CDR1 SGHRS, CDR2 YFSETQ. Here the CDR3 reads CASSLWRAETQYF. The CDR3 DNA reads as TGCGCCAGCAGCCTGTGGAGGGCAGAGACCCAGTACTTC.

This sequence joins TRBV5-4 and TRBJ1-1; TRBD1 agrees at 11 bases. The CDR3 is 14 amino acids. The V segment lost 0 bases and the J segment 6 bases; nucleotides outside the gene matches: 1. CDR1 is SGHNT, CDR2 YYREEE, per germline (reference sequence). CDR3 in amino acids: CASSLGTGGSEAFF. In DNA, the CDR3 is TGTGCCAGCAGCTTGGGGACAGGGGGCTCTGAAGCTTTCTTT.

This chain joins TRBV6-6 and TRBJ2-1; D might be TRBD2 (6 bases). The germline V gene encodes CDR1 MNHNY and CDR2 SVGAGI (reference sequence). The CDR3 extends over 14 amino acids. Trimming took 0 bases from V and 4 from J, leaving 7 bases between them. CDR3 loop: CASSYSGSYNEQFF. The CDR3 DNA is TGTGCCAGCAGTTACTCCGGGAGTTACAATGAGCAGTTCTTC.

V and J are TRBV4-3 and TRBJ2-1, with a possible D match to TRBD2 (5 bases). The V end lost 0 bases, the J end lost 8 bases, and 11 bases lay between the germline ends. This CDR3 is 14 amino acids long. CDR1 LGHNA and CDR2 YSLEER come from the germline V gene. CDR3 loop: CASSQDSVGDEQFF. CDR3 nucleotide sequence: TGCGCCAGCAGCCAAGATTCGGTCGGGGATGAGCAGTTCTTC.

This chain uses TRBV20-1 with TRBJ2-1, with D perhaps TRBD2 (5 bases). V gave up 6 bases and J gave up 8 bases, with 8 bases separating them. The CDR3 covers 10 residues. The germline V gene encodes CDR1 DFQATT and CDR2 SNEGSKA (reference sequence). CDR3 sequence: CSAGLDEQFF. CDR3 sequence (DNA): TGCAGTGCAGGACTCGATGAGCAGTTCTTC.

The chain couples TRBV30 to TRBJ2-1; TRBD2 agrees at 10 bases. The V gene's germline CDR1 is GTSNPN and CDR2 SVGIG (reference sequence). The CDR3 consists of 13 residues. V lost 3 bases and J lost 9; bases outside the gene matches: 5. As DNA, the CDR3 is TGTGCCTGGAGGAACAAGCGGGAGGGTGAGCAGTTCTTC. This encodes CAWRNKREGEQFF. The whole variable domain, remainder taken from reference TRBV30 and TRBJ2-1, is SQTIHQWPATLVQPVGSPLSLECTVEGTSNPNLYWYRQAAGRGLQLLFYSVGIGQISSEVPQNLSASRPQDRQFILSSKKLLLSDSGFYLCAWRNKREGEQFFGPGTRLTVL.

J is TRBJ1-2 and V is TRBV14; TRBD1 aligns across 7 bases. The V gene's germline CDR1 is SGHDN and CDR2 FVKESK. The trim removed 3 bases at V and 4 bases at J, leaving 8 bases unmatched. CDR3 length: 15 residues. DNA for the CDR3: TGTGCCAGCAGCCACAGGGACAGCCTCCTCTATGGCTACACCTTC. Residues: CASSHRDSLLYGYTF.

This rearrangement joins TRBV9 to TRBJ2-1; D may be TRBD2 (6 bases). V shed 1 base and J shed 0 bases, with 14 bases lying between them. The CDR3 is 17 amino acids. Per the germline V gene, CDR1 is SGDLS and CDR2 is YYNGEE. CDR3 coding DNA: TGTGCCAGCAGCGTAAACCCTAGCGTTAGCTCCTACAATGAGCAGTTCTTC. Translated, it gives CASSVNPSVSSYNEQFF.

Concerning this clone: Other nucleotide sequences in the sample specify the same CDR3. The V call is TRBV29-1, the J call TRBJ2-7, with TRBD2 as a possible D gene (5 bases). The ends were cut back, 4 bases at V and 3 bases at J, with 34 bases in the middle. The CDR3 is 20 residues long. CDR1 and CDR2 from the germline V gene are SQVTM and ANQGSEA. The CDR3 reads CSVVDINRPPGGGSYYEQYF. CDR3 bases: TGCAGCGTTGTTGATATAAATAGACCGCCCGGAGGCGGCTCCTACTACGAGCAGTACTTC.

The V and J genes are TRBV5-4 and TRBJ1-1; D perhaps matches TRBD1 (5 bases). The CDR3 consists of 15 residues. Germline CDR1 and CDR2: SGHNT and YYREEE (reference sequence). With 1 base removed from V and 5 bases from J, the gap between germline ends came to 15 bases. This CDR3 reads CASSLQGGGDTEAFF. CDR3 bases: TGTGCCAGCAGCTTGCAGGGCGGAGGGGATACTGAAGCTTTCTTT.

CDR3 sequence: CSARESGEAFF. The CDR3 coding sequence is TGCAGTGCTAGAGAGTCCGGTGAAGCTTTCTTT. The chain carries TRBV20-1 and TRBJ1-1; D call uncertain. From germline, CDR1 is DFQATT and CDR2 SNEGSKA (reference sequence). The CDR3 has 11 residues. Trimming cost V 0 bases and J 7 bases, with 6 bases left between them.

The rearrangement links TRBV30 to TRBJ1-2, with D possibly being TRBD1 (6 bases). Germline CDR1 is GTSNPN and CDR2 is SVGIG (reference sequence). The length of the CDR3 is 13 residues. The V gene lost 3 bases and the J gene lost 4 bases, with 12 bases spanning the gap. The CDR3 bases are TGTGCCTGGAGAGAACAGGGTGTCTATGGCTACACCTTC. Translating gives CAWREQGVYGYTF.

The CDR3 DNA sequence: TGTGCCAGCAGTTTACCCGGGACAGCTGGCTATGGCTACACCTTC. This gives the protein CASSLPGTAGYGYTF. The chain is built from TRBV28 and TRBJ1-2, with 7 bases aligning to TRBD1. Per germline, CDR1 MDHEN and CDR2 SYDVKM. The CDR3 has 15 residues. V dropped 2 bases and J dropped 4; count of bases not matched to a gene: 7.

This chain uses TRBV18 with TRBJ2-7; D is ambiguous. The CDR3 spans 12 residues. CDR1 and CDR2 (germline): KGHSH, LQKENI. V was shortened by 3 bases and J by 4 bases, with 7 bases between the two germline ends. CDR3: CASSPGRYEQYF. DNA for the CDR3: TGTGCCAGCTCACCGGGCAGATACGAGCAGTACTTC.

V gene TRBV7-2 combines with J gene TRBJ2-1; 10 bases are a match to TRBD2. Unmatched junction bases numbered 4, after V lost 2 bases and J lost 9 bases. The germline V gene encodes CDR1 SGHTA and CDR2 FQGNSA. The length of the CDR3 is 14 residues. The CDR3 coding sequence is TGTGCCAGCAGCTTATTGCTAGCGGGAGTTGAGCAGTTCTTC. It specifies CASSLLLAGVEQFF.

The chain joins TRBV4-3 to TRBJ1-2, with 8 bases matching TRBD1. With V trimmed by 0 bases and J by 14 bases, 20 bases remained unmatched. CDR1 and CDR2 (germline): LGHNA, YSLEER. CDR3 length: 17 amino acids. The DNA for the CDR3 is TGCGCCAGCAGCCAAGATGGGAGGCCGGGACAGGAAGTTTCTAGGACCTTC. Its translation: CASSQDGRPGQEVSRTF.